The source of this TCR beta chain is a study of cytomegalovirus exposure and HLA in healthy donors. Primers: 60 Vbeta forward and 13 Jbeta reverse. Profiled with immunoSEQ multiplex PCR; TCRdb holds only in-frame clones, not every one. The sample carries 150,000 or so clones, 70% to 90% recorded once. This CDR3 region has 13 residues. Germline V gene sequence: CDR1 MDHEN, CDR2 SYDVKM. The V gene lost 5 bases and the J gene lost 7 bases, with 14 bases spanning the gap. The J gene is TRBJ1-2, the V gene TRBV28; no reliable D call. The sequenced sample consisted of PBMCs. The sequence was obtained from a woman aged 18 to 35 in good health and CMV-seronegative. The CDR3 is CASSPPGRSGYTF. CDR3 DNA sequence: TGTGCCAGCAGTCCACCAGGTCGGTCTGGCTACACCTTC.